This T cell receptor beta chain derives from a study of blood T cells in healthy people across ages. Germline CDR1 is LGHDT and CDR2 is YNNKEL (reference sequence). Germline trimming cut 4 bases from V and 3 bases from J; bases unmatched to any gene: 5. The CDR3 is 14 amino acids. The authors ran a second PCR of 7 to 11 cycles using a sample-barcoded 5' primer and a J-beta primer mix. No fewer than 2.5 million CDR3-containing paired-end reads came from each sample. MiXCR, run by TCRdb on the 5' RACE reads, gives a single entry per CDR3 protein. Counted here are about 680,000 distinct CDR3 sequences, around 48% occurring once; the ten biggest clones make up roughly 30%. This clonotype occurred a few times.

This sequence originates from a woman in her sixties in good health. V is TRBV3-1 and J is TRBJ1-2; 7 bases map to TRBD1. Sequenced: blood. CDR3 loop: CASSPRGTDYGYTF. CDR3 DNA: TGTGCCAGCAGCCCCAGAGGGACAGACTATGGCTACACCTTC.